These 13 T cell receptor beta chains were sequenced from one sample in a study of blood T cells in healthy people across ages. Then a second PCR, running about 6 to 12 cycles, was carried out with a sample-barcoded 5' primer and a J-beta primer mix. TCRdb re-analysed the 5' RACE reads in MiXCR, keeping a single row per CDR3 protein. The table includes some 1.1 million distinct CDR3 sequences, about two fifths detected once. The sequenced material came from blood. The receptors stem from a young man in good health.

This clonotype was seen many times. This sequence joins TRBV5-6 and TRBJ2-1; weak D call: TRBD2 (5 bases). This CDR3 is 13 amino acids long. Trimming shortened V by 0 bases and J by 5 bases, and 6 bases separated the two germline ends. The germline CDR1 and CDR2 sequences are SGHDT and YYEEEE. The CDR3 sequence: CASSLVGNNEQFF. CDR3 DNA sequence: TGTGCCAGCAGCTTGGTCGGGAACAATGAGCAGTTCTTC.

The chain couples TRBV12-3 or TRBV12-4 to TRBJ2-7; no clear D gene. This CDR3 has 13 amino acids. The V end was cut by 3 bases, the J end by 1 base, with 7 bases between. CDR3 in DNA: TGTGCCAGCAGTTTGATGGTGTCCTACGAGCAGTACTTC. Translating it yields CASSLMVSYEQYF.

The rearrangement uses TRBV4-2 and TRBJ2-5; no clear D gene. The CDR3 runs 14 residues. The ends were cut back, 4 bases at V and 1 base at J, with 10 bases in the middle. Germline-derived CDR1 and CDR2 are LGHNA and YNFKEQ. The CDR3 DNA reads as TGTGCCAGCAGCCCTAACCTTTTCCAAGAGACCCAGTACTTC. Amino acid sequence: CASSPNLFQETQYF.

This clonotype has a count of ten or more. The chain employs TRBV6-5 and TRBJ2-3; no reliable D call. This CDR3 is built from 14 residues. V shed 2 bases and J shed 2 bases, with 8 bases lying between them. CDR1 is MNHEY, CDR2 SVGAGI, per germline. Here the CDR3 DNA reads TGTGCCAGCAGTTACGAGCTGGCCACAGATACGCAGTATTTT. It is translated as CASSYELATDTQYF.

The chain is built from TRBV27 and TRBJ2-3; D is perhaps TRBD2 (6 bases). V was cut by 4 bases and J by 0 bases, with 11 bases left in between. Germline V gene lookup returns CDR1 MNHEY and CDR2 SMNVEV (reference sequence). The CDR3 sequence is 15 residues long. The CDR3 is CASSSGLLSTDTQYF. The CDR3 DNA sequence: TGTGCCAGCAGTTCGGGACTCCTAAGCACAGATACGCAGTATTTT.

The chain carries TRBV20-1 and TRBJ2-4; D not resolved. The V and J ends lost 3 bases and 0 bases respectively, with 6 bases between them. The CDR3 totals 13 residues. CDR1 and CDR2 (germline): DFQATT, SNEGSKA (reference sequence). Here the CDR3 DNA reads TGCAGTGCTAGTTCGGGAGCCAAAAACATTCAGTACTTC. Translated: CSASSGAKNIQYF.

This chain joins TRBV9 and TRBJ2-1; 7 positions agree with TRBD2. V shed 0 bases, J shed 11 bases, and the junction held 5 bases outside the gene matches. This CDR3 is 13 amino acids long. CDR1 and CDR2 (germline): SGDLS, YYNGEE. Written as DNA, the CDR3 is TGTGCCAGCAGCGTAGGGCCTAGCGGTAAGCAGTTCTTC. Translated: CASSVGPSGKQFF.

The rearrangement links TRBV4-3 to TRBJ2-3; D is perhaps TRBD2 (6 bases). CDR3 length: 16 amino acids. With 4 bases removed from V and 4 bases from J, the gap between germline ends came to 18 bases. Per germline, CDR1 LGHNA and CDR2 YSLEER. The CDR3 reads CASSPPSSVRADTQYF. The CDR3 DNA reads TGCGCCAGCAGCCCCCCCTCTAGCGTCCGGGCAGATACGCAGTATTTT.

The chain carries TRBV12-3 or TRBV12-4 and TRBJ1-5, with 8 bases identical to TRBD1. The trim removed 6 bases at V and 4 bases at J, leaving 11 bases unmatched. The CDR3 is 16 amino acids. The CDR3, as DNA: TGTGCCAGCAGCCCCCCTGGACAGGGTCCTAATCAGCCCCAGCATTTT. This codes for CASSPPGQGPNQPQHF.

This chain joins TRBV4-2 and TRBJ2-2; 9 bases are shared with TRBD2. V trimming: 4 bases; J trimming: 6 bases; junction bases outside the gene matches: 3. CDR3 length equals 14 residues. Germline CDR1 and CDR2: LGHNA and YNFKEQ. This CDR3 is CASSLGTSPGELFF. DNA for the CDR3: TGTGCCAGCAGCCTTGGGACTAGCCCCGGGGAGCTGTTTTTT.

This clonotype appeared a few times. This chain links TRBV6-5 with TRBJ1-4; TRBD1 aligns across 8 bases. Germline CDR1 reads MNHEY; CDR2 reads SVGAGI. The CDR3 extends over 15 amino acids. Losses at the gene ends were 0 bases for V and 7 bases for J; bases not matched to a gene: 4. The CDR3 reads CASSYSKDRVEKLFF. CDR3 nucleotides: TGTGCCAGCAGTTACTCGAAGGACAGGGTTGAAAAACTGTTTTTT.

This clonotype appeared a few times. The chain carries TRBV9 and TRBJ2-5; TRBD1 matches 7 bases. J was trimmed by 4 bases and V by 0 bases; bases with no gene match: 3. The germline V gene has CDR1 SGDLS and CDR2 YYNGEE. The CDR3 spans 14 residues. The CDR3 DNA reads as TGTGCCAGCAGCGTAGGACAGGGAGTAGAGACCCAGTACTTC. Amino acid sequence: CASSVGQGVETQYF.

The rearrangement links TRBV6-5 to TRBJ2-3, with TRBD2 matching over 12 bases. Trimming took 5 bases from V and 5 from J; bases not matched to a gene: 8. The CDR3 is 16 amino acids. The germline CDR1 and CDR2 sequences are MNHEY and SVGAGI. The CDR3 coding sequence is TGTGCCAGCAGTCAGGGTCTAGCGGGGGGGGAAGATACGCAGTATTTT. Its translation is CASSQGLAGGEDTQYF.